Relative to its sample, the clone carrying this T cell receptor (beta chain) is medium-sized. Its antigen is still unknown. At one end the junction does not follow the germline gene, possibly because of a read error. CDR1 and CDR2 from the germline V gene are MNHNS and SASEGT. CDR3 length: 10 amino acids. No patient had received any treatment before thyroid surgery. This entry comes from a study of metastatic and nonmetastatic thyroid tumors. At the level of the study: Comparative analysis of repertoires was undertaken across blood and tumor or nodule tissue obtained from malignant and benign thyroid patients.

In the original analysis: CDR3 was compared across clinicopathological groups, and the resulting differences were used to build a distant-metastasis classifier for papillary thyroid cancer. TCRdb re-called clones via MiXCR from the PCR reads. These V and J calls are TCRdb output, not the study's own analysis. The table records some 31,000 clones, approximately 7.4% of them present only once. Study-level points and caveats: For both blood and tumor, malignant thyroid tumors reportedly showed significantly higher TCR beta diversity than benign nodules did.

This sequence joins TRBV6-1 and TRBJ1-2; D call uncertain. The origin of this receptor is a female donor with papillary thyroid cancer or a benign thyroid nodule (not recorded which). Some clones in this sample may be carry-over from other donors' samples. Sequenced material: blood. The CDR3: CASREDGYTF. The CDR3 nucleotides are TGTGCCAGCAGGGAAGATGGCTACACCTTC.